This T cell receptor (beta chain) derives from a study of T cells in Graves' hyperthyroidism and ophthalmopathy. The CDR3 extends over 15 amino acids. J was trimmed by 3 bases and V by 4 bases; bases with no gene match: 4. Exclusion of patients followed from uncontrolled infection, other autoimmune disease, pregnancy or lactation. Amplification yielded TCR beta CDR3 regions, with RNA transcripts as the source. First-round RT-PCR of the TCR CDR3 relied on the HTBI primer set. TCRdb redid the calling of the multiplex PCR reads with MiXCR, one entry per CDR3 protein. The sample shows about 610,000 distinct CDR3 sequences, 14% to 15% of them seen only once.

The TCR comes from a woman aged 40-49 years with Graves' ophthalmopathy. The chain employs TRBV12-3 or TRBV12-4 and TRBJ2-7, with 12 bases aligning to TRBD2. The sequenced sample was blood. In DNA form, the CDR3 reads TGTGCCAGCAGTTATACTAGCGGGAGGAGCTACGAGCAGTACTTC. Translating gives CASSYTSGRSYEQYF.